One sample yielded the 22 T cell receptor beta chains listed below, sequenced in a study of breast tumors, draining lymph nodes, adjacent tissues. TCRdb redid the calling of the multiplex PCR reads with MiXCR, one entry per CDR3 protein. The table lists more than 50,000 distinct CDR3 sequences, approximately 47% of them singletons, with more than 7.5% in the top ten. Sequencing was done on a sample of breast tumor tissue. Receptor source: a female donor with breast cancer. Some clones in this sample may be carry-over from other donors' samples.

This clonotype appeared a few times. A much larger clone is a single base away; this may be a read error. The CDR3 DNA reads as TGTGCCAGCAGCTCGGGACAGCCACCCACCTTC. It specifies CASSSGQPPTF. The J gene is TRBJ1-2, the V gene TRBV5-5; 7 bases are shared with TRBD1. V gave up 3 bases and J gave up 13 bases; unmatched junction bases: 6. Germline assignment: CDR1 SGHKS and CDR2 YYEKEE (reference sequence). This CDR3 has 11 residues.

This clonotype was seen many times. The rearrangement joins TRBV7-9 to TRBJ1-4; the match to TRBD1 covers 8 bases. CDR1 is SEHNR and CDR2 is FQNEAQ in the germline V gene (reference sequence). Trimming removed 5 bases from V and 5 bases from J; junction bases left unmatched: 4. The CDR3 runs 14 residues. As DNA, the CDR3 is TGTGCCAGCAGCAACCGGACAGGGAATGAAAAACTGTTTTTT. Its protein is CASSNRTGNEKLFF.

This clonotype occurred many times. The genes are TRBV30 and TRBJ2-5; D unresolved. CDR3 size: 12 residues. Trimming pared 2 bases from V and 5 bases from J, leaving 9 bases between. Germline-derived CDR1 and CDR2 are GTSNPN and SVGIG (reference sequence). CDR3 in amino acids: CAWSTSGETQYF. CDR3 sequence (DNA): TGTGCCTGGAGTACTTCTGGGGAGACCCAGTACTTC. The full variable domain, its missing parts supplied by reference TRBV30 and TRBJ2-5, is SQTIHQWPATLVQPVGSPLSLECTVEGTSNPNLYWYRQAAGRGLQLLFYSVGIGQISSEVPQNLSASRPQDRQFILSSKKLLLSDSGFYLCAWSTSGETQYFGPGTRLLVL.

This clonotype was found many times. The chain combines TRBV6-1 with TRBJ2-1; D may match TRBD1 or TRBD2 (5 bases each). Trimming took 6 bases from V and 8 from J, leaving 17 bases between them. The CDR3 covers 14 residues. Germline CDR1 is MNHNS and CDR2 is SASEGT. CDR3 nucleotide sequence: TGTGCCAGCAGGCCCGGGACCATCTCACATGAGCAGTTCTTC. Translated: CASRPGTISHEQFF.

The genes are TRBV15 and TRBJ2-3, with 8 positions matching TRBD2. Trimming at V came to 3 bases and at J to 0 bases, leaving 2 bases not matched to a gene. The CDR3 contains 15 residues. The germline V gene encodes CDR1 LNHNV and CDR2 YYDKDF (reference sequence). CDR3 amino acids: CATSSSGASTDTQYF. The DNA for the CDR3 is TGTGCCACCAGCAGTAGCGGGGCTAGCACAGATACGCAGTATTTT.

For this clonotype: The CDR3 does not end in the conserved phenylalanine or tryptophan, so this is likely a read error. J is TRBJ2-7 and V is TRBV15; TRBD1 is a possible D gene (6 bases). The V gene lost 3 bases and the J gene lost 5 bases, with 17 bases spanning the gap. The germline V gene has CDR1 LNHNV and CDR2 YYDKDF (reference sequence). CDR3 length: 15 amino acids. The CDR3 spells CATSSPGQGRNEQYL. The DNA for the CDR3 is TGTGCCACCAGCAGTCCGGGACAAGGTCGGAACGAGCAGTACCTC.

CDR3 bases: TGTGCCACTAGCTACGGGACAGGCTTTTTT. Protein sequence: CATSYGTGFF. The chain joins TRBV10-3 to TRBJ2-2, with 8 nucleotides matching TRBD1. The CDR3 loop spans 10 amino acids. Trimming cost V 10 bases and J 17 bases; bases outside gene matches: 9. CDR1 and CDR2 from the germline V gene are ENHRY and SYGVKD.

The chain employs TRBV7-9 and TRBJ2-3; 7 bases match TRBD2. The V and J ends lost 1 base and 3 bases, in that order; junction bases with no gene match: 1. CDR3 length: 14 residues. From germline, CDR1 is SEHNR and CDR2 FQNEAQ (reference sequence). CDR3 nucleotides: TGTGCCAGCAGCTTAGGGACTAGTACAGATACGCAGTATTTT. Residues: CASSLGTSTDTQYF.

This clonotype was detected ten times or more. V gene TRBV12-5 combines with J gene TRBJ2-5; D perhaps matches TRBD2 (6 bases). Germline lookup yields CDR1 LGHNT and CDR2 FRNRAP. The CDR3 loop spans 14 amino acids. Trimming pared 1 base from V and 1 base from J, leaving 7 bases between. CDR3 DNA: TGTGCTAGTGGTTTGGAGACTAGCCAAGAGACCCAGTACTTC. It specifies CASGLETSQETQYF.

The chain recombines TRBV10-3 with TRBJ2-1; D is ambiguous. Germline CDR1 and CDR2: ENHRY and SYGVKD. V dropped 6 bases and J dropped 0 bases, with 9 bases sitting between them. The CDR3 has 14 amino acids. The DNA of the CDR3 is TGTGCCATCAGGGACCAGAGCTCCTACAATGAGCAGTTCTTC. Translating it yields CAIRDQSSYNEQFF.

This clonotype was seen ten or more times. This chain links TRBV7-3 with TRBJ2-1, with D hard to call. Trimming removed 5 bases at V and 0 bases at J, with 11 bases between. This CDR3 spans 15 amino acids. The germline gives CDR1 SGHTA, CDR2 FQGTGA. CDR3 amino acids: CASSPLPSSYNEQFF. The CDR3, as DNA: TGTGCCAGCAGCCCGCTGCCGAGCTCCTACAATGAGCAGTTCTTC.

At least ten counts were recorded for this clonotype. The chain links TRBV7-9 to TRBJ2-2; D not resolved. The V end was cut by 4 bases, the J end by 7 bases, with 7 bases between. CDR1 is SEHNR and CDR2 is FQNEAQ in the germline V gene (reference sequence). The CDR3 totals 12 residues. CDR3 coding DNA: TGTGCCAGCAGCTCCCTGGACGGGGAGCTGTTTTTT. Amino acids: CASSSLDGELFF.

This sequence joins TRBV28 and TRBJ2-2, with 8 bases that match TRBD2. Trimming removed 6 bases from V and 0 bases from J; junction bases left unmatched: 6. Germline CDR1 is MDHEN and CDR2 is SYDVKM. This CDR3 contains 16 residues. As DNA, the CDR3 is TGTGCCAGCAGCCCCAGACTAGCGACGAACACCGGGGAGCTGTTTTTT. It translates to CASSPRLATNTGELFF.

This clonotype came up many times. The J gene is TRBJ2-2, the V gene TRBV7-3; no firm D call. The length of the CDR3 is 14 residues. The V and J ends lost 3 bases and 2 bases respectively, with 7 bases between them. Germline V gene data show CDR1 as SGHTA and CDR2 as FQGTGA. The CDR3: CASSFFYNTGELFF. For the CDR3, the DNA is TGTGCCAGCAGCTTTTTCTACAACACCGGGGAGCTGTTTTTT.

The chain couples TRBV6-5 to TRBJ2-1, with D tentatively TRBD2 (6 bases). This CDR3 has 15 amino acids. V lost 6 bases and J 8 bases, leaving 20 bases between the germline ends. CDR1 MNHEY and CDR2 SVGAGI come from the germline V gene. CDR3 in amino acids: CASRRGDVGSDEQFF. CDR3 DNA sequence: TGTGCCAGCAGGCGGGGCGACGTTGGCAGCGATGAGCAGTTCTTC.

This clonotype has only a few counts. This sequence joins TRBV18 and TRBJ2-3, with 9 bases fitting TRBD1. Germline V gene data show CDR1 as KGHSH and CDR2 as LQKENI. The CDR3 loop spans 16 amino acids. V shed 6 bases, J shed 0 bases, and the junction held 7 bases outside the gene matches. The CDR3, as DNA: TGTGCCAGCTCTTCACACGGACAGGGGAGCACAGATACGCAGTATTTT. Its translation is CASSSHGQGSTDTQYF.

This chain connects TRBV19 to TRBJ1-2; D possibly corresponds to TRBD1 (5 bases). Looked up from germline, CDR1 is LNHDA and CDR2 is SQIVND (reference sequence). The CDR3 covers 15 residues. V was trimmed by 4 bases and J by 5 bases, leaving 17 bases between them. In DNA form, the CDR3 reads TGTGCCAGTAGTAGGGTGGGGGGAAGAGGGTATGGCTACACCTTC. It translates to CASSRVGGRGYGYTF.

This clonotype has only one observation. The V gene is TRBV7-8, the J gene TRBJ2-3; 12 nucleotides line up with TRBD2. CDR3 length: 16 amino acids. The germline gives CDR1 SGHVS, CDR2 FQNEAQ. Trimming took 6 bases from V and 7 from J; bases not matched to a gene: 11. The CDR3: CASRLRASGRGYTQYF. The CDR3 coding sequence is TGTGCCAGCAGGTTGCGGGCTAGCGGGAGGGGGTATACGCAGTATTTT.

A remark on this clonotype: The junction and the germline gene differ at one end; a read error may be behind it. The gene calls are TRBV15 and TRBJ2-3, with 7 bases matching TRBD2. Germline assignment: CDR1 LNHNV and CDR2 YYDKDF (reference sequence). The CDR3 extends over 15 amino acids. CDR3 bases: TGTGCCACCAGCAGTTGGGGCGGGAGCAAAGATACGCAGTATTTT. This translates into CATSSWGGSKDTQYF.

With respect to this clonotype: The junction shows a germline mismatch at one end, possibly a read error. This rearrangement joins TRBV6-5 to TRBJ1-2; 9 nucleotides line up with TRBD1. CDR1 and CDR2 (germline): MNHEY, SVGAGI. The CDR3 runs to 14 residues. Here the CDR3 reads CASSYGTGNCGYTF. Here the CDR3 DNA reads TGTGCCAGCAGTTACGGGACAGGGAACTGTGGCTACACCTTC.

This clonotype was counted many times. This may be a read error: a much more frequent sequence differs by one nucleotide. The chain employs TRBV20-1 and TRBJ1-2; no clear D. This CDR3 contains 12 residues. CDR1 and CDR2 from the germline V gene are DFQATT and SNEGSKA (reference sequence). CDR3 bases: TGCAGTGCTACGGGAGAAAACTATGGCTCCACCTTC. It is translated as CSATGENYGSTF.

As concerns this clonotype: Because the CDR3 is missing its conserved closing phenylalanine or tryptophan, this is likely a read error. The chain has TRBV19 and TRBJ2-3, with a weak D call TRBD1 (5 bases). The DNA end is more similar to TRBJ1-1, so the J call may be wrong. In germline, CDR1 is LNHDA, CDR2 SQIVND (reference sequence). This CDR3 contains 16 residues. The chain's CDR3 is CASSIDLGRANTEAFC. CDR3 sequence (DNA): TGTGCCAGTAGTATAGATTTGGGCAGGGCGAACACCGAAGCTTTCTGT.